These 29 T cell receptor beta chains originate from one sample sequenced in a study of T cell changes during pregnancy in multiple sclerosis. Sequenced by immunoSEQ multiplex PCR; TCRdb stores in-frame clones only, minus some. Of about 94,000 clones in the sample, 94% were seen once. Material: peripheral blood, obtained in the third trimester of pregnancy. The receptors here all came from a female donor with multiple sclerosis, enrolled in a pregnancy study.

V and J are TRBV9 and TRBJ2-1; 10 nucleotides match TRBD2. The length of the CDR3 is 17 residues. CDR1 is SGDLS and CDR2 is YYNGEE in the germline V gene. V dropped 4 bases and J dropped 6; count of bases not matched to a gene: 13. The CDR3 nucleotides read TGTGCCAGCAGCCCCGGGAGAGGGCTAGCGGGAGTCAATGAGCAGTTCTTC. Translating it yields CASSPGRGLAGVNEQFF.

The chain couples TRBV16 to TRBJ1-5; unclear D gene. V gave up 1 base and J gave up 1 base, with 11 bases separating them. The CDR3 extends over 16 amino acids. Germline V gene sequence: CDR1 KGHSY, CDR2 FQNENV. The CDR3 loop reads CASSQWRGGSNQPQHF. CDR3 nucleotide sequence: TGTGCCAGCAGCCAATGGCGGGGAGGAAGCAATCAGCCCCAGCATTTT.

The chain has TRBV14 and TRBJ1-1; the match to TRBD1 covers 7 bases. This CDR3 contains 13 residues. V lost 1 base, J lost 10 bases, and 6 bases stayed unmatched. Germline V CDR1 and CDR2: SGHDN, FVKESK. The CDR3 region is CASSQGTGGRAFF. The CDR3 nucleotides are TGTGCCAGCAGCCAAGGGACAGGAGGAAGAGCTTTCTTT.

This chain links TRBV7-8 with TRBJ2-5; D is unclear. The V gene lost 3 bases and the J gene lost 5 bases, with 4 bases spanning the gap. Germline CDR1 is SGHVS and CDR2 is FQNEAQ. This CDR3 has 11 residues. Here the CDR3 DNA reads TGTGCCAGCAGCTTCAGGGAGACCCAGTACTTC. This gives the protein CASSFRETQYF.

The chain carries TRBV6-4 and TRBJ2-1; TRBD2 is a possible D gene (6 bases). Trimming removed 6 bases at V and 7 bases at J, with 19 bases between. This CDR3 contains 15 residues. Germline V gene data show CDR1 as MRHNA and CDR2 as SNTAGT. The CDR3 is CASSPSSDPRNEQFF. DNA for the CDR3: TGTGCCAGCAGCCCTTCTAGCGACCCAAGGAATGAGCAGTTCTTC.

The chain's CDR3 is CASSLRLGEQYF. Written as DNA, the CDR3 is TGTGCCAGCAGCTTAAGACTCGGAGAGCAGTACTTC. The V and J genes are TRBV11-2 and TRBJ2-7; D not certain. Germline CDR1 is SGHAT and CDR2 is FQNNGV. The CDR3 covers 12 residues. The V and J ends lost 2 bases and 7 bases respectively, with 9 bases between them.

The chain couples TRBV28 to TRBJ1-2; possibly TRBD1 for D (6 bases). There are 15 residues in the CDR3. V lost 2 bases and J 4 bases, leaving 14 bases between the germline ends. The germline V gene has CDR1 MDHEN and CDR2 SYDVKM. CDR3 in amino acids: CASSLSIGQTYGYTF. As DNA, the CDR3 is TGTGCCAGCAGTTTAAGTATAGGACAGACCTATGGCTACACCTTC.

CDR3 region: CASSQSGTANTEAFF. The CDR3 region has the DNA TGCGCCAGCAGCCAATCCGGGACAGCGAACACTGAAGCTTTCTTT. The chain recombines TRBV4-1 with TRBJ1-1, with 7 bases aligning to TRBD1. The V and J ends lost 2 bases and 1 base, in that order; junction bases with no gene match: 4. The germline CDR1 and CDR2 sequences are MGHRA and YSYEKL. This CDR3 spans 15 amino acids.

The rearrangement uses TRBV5-1 and TRBJ2-6, with D perhaps TRBD2 (6 bases). The V end lost 0 bases, the J end lost 3 bases, and 7 bases lay between the germline ends. The CDR3 contains 15 residues. The germline gives CDR1 SGHRS, CDR2 YFSETQ. The CDR3 DNA reads TGCGCCAGCAGCTTGGCGGGGGTTGGGGCCAACGTCCTGACTTTC. Its protein is CASSLAGVGANVLTF.

This clone occurred a few times. CDR3 residues: CAISEATTGDYGYTF. The CDR3, as DNA: TGTGCCATCAGTGAGGCAACGACAGGGGACTATGGCTACACCTTC. V gene TRBV10-3 combines with J gene TRBJ1-2; 8 positions agree with TRBD1. Trimming removed 2 bases from V and 3 bases from J; junction bases left unmatched: 5. Germline CDR1 reads ENHRY; CDR2 reads SYGVKD. The CDR3 spans 15 residues.

The rearrangement joins TRBV10-2 to TRBJ2-3; unclear D gene. Deletions cut 6 bases from V and 2 bases from J, with 9 bases between. Germline V gene data show CDR1 as WSHSY and CDR2 as SAAADI. This CDR3 spans 13 amino acids. CDR3 residues: CASRGSNTDTQYF. As DNA, the CDR3 is TGCGCCAGCAGGGGCAGCAACACAGATACGCAGTATTTT.

The chain carries TRBV19 and TRBJ2-1; a weak D match, TRBD2 (6 bases). The germline gives CDR1 LNHDA, CDR2 SQIVND (reference sequence). Trimming left V 7 bases short and J 0 bases short, with 10 bases between. This CDR3 region has 14 residues. The CDR3 loop is CASKEGSSYNEQFF. The CDR3 DNA reads as TGTGCCAGTAAGGAGGGAAGCTCCTACAATGAGCAGTTCTTC.

V and J are TRBV30 and TRBJ1-5; TRBD1 agrees at 8 bases. V lost 0 bases and J lost 0; bases outside the gene matches: 7. The CDR3 runs 17 residues. Germline CDR1 is GTSNPN and CDR2 is SVGIG (reference sequence). The CDR3 DNA reads TGTGCCTGGAGTGTACCGACAGGGGTACCTAGCAATCAGCCCCAGCATTTT. Its translation: CAWSVPTGVPSNQPQHF. The variable domain in full, completed from reference TRBV30 and TRBJ1-5, reads SQTIHQWPATLVQPVGSPLSLECTVEGTSNPNLYWYRQAAGRGLQLLFYSVGIGQISSEVPQNLSASRPQDRQFILSSKKLLLSDSGFYLCAWSVPTGVPSNQPQHFGDGTRLSIL.

In DNA, the CDR3 is TGTGCCAGCAGTGAAATCTTGCGAGAGGCCGGGGAGCTGTTTTTT. This sequence encodes CASSEILREAGELFF. The chain links TRBV6-1 to TRBJ2-2; D ambiguous. The CDR3 has 15 residues. CDR1 and CDR2 from the germline V gene are MNHNS and SASEGT. With 2 bases removed from V and 6 bases from J, the gap between germline ends came to 13 bases.

This clone was counted once. J is TRBJ2-5 and V is TRBV4-3; 7 nucleotides align to TRBD2. CDR3 size: 16 residues. CDR1 and CDR2 from the germline V gene are LGHNA and YSLEER. With V trimmed by 0 bases and J by 7 bases, 11 bases remained unmatched. The CDR3 region has the DNA TGCGCCAGCAGCCAAGATTCGGCGGGAGATCATGGGACCCAGTACTTC. It encodes CASSQDSAGDHGTQYF.

The rearrangement uses TRBV4-2 and TRBJ2-7; D is unresolved. Per the germline V gene, CDR1 is LGHNA and CDR2 is YNFKEQ. V was trimmed by 1 base and J by 2 bases, leaving 12 bases between them. The CDR3 loop spans 15 amino acids. The DNA for the CDR3 is TGTGCCAGCAGCCAAGGTGTTGACACTGCCTACGAGCAGTACTTC. This codes for CASSQGVDTAYEQYF.

The gene calls are TRBV5-6 and TRBJ2-7, with 7 bases aligning to TRBD2. V shed 2 bases, J shed 3 bases, and the junction held 5 bases outside the gene matches. This CDR3 comprises 14 residues. Germline-derived CDR1 and CDR2 are SGHDT and YYEEEE. The CDR3 protein is CASSFSGGGYEQYF. For the CDR3, the DNA is TGTGCCAGCAGCTTTTCGGGAGGAGGCTACGAGCAGTACTTC.

This clone came up a few times. The chain recombines TRBV7-2 with TRBJ2-1; the match to TRBD2 covers 14 bases. This CDR3 has 18 residues. J lost 3 bases, V lost 1 base, and 5 bases had no gene match. Germline-derived CDR1 and CDR2 are SGHTA and FQGNSA. CDR3 protein: CASSLEGTSGRFYNEQFF. The CDR3 DNA sequence: TGTGCCAGCAGCTTAGAAGGGACTAGCGGGAGATTCTACAATGAGCAGTTCTTC.

The genes are TRBV4-3 and TRBJ1-5; the match to TRBD1 covers 10 bases. This CDR3 spans 18 amino acids. The germline V gene has CDR1 LGHNA and CDR2 YSLEER. The J segment lost 4 bases and the V segment lost 0 bases, leaving 9 bases of the junction unmatched. CDR3 bases: TGCGCCAGCAGCCAAGATGCGAGACAGGGGGCTTTTAATCAGCCCCAGCATTTT. It yields the protein CASSQDARQGAFNQPQHF.

The rearrangement links TRBV7-2 to TRBJ2-7; TRBD2 matches at 16 bases. The CDR3 loop spans 13 amino acids. J was trimmed by 13 bases and V by 3 bases; bases with no gene match: 3. From germline, CDR1 is SGHTA and CDR2 FQGNSA. CDR3 protein: CASSLGLAGGRYF. CDR3 bases: TGTGCCAGCAGCTTGGGACTAGCGGGAGGGAGATACTTC.

The chain uses TRBV27 and TRBJ2-3; 9 bases line up with TRBD1. The CDR3 contains 17 residues. The V gene's germline CDR1 is MNHEY and CDR2 SMNVEV (reference sequence). V was clipped by 6 bases and J by 2 bases; unmatched bases: 12. The CDR3: CASSSIRTGAITDTQYF. Written as DNA, the CDR3 is TGTGCCAGCAGCTCAATCAGGACAGGGGCGATCACAGATACGCAGTATTTT.

This clone was counted a single time. The rearrangement joins TRBV5-1 to TRBJ2-3, with D possibly TRBD2 on 6 matching bases. The V end was cut by 3 bases, the J end by 7 bases, with 12 bases between. The CDR3 consists of 13 residues. The germline V gene encodes CDR1 SGHRS and CDR2 YFSETQ. As DNA, the CDR3 is TGCGCCAGCAGCTCCGCCGGCGGGAATACGCAGTATTTT. This codes for CASSSAGGNTQYF.

J is TRBJ2-5 and V is TRBV4-1; 8 bases map to TRBD2. CDR1 and CDR2 (germline): MGHRA, YSYEKL. The CDR3 is 16 amino acids. V lost 4 bases to trimming and J lost 2 bases; unmatched junction nucleotides: 9. CDR3 residues: CASSPLAGPIQETQYF. DNA of the CDR3: TGCGCCAGCAGCCCCTTAGCGGGACCCATTCAAGAGACCCAGTACTTC.

The chain joins TRBV6-5 to TRBJ2-7; TRBD1 agrees at 7 bases. With 6 bases clipped from V and 5 bases from J, the junction kept 10 bases outside the gene matches. The V gene's germline CDR1 is MNHEY and CDR2 SVGAGI. This CDR3 spans 14 amino acids. CDR3 sequence reads: CASRIHRDSHEQYF. For the CDR3, the DNA is TGTGCCAGCAGGATACACCGGGACAGTCACGAGCAGTACTTC.

The J gene is TRBJ1-1, the V gene TRBV20-1; D may be TRBD1 (5 bases). The germline gives CDR1 DFQATT, CDR2 SNEGSKA (reference sequence). V lost 0 bases and J lost 7, with 6 bases in between. The CDR3 loop spans 11 amino acids. The CDR3 sequence is CSARERGEAFF. As DNA, the CDR3 is TGCAGTGCTAGAGAAAGGGGTGAAGCTTTCTTT.

The chain combines TRBV5-1 with TRBJ1-1; D ambiguous. Germline CDR1 SGHRS, CDR2 YFSETQ. Trimming took 0 bases from V and 0 from J, leaving 3 bases between them. This CDR3 is built from 13 residues. This CDR3 reads CASSLVVNTEAFF. The CDR3 DNA reads as TGCGCCAGCAGCTTGGTCGTGAACACTGAAGCTTTCTTT.

The chain links TRBV19 to TRBJ1-1, with D perhaps matching TRBD1 (5 bases). This CDR3 region has 18 residues. V was cut by 4 bases and J by 0 bases, with 21 bases left in between. The germline gives CDR1 LNHDA, CDR2 SQIVND (reference sequence). The CDR3 region has the DNA TGTGCCAGTAGTACCCTCCCCTCGACAGTGCGTATGAACACTGAAGCTTTCTTT. It encodes CASSTLPSTVRMNTEAFF.

This chain connects TRBV5-8 to TRBJ2-5, with 11 bases fitting TRBD1. The CDR3 has 15 residues. Unmatched junction bases numbered 6, after V lost 3 bases and J lost 5 bases. The germline V gene encodes CDR1 SGHTS and CDR2 YDEGEE. CDR3 sequence: CASSYGTGGKETQYF. In DNA, the CDR3 is TGTGCCAGCAGCTACGGGACAGGGGGGAAGGAGACCCAGTACTTC.

The CDR3 sequence: CASSFPLRGEQFF. In DNA form, the CDR3 reads TGTGCCAGCAGCTTCCCCCTCAGAGGTGAGCAGTTCTTC. The chain employs TRBV13 and TRBJ2-1; D uncertain. Deletions cut 3 bases from V and 9 bases from J, with 12 bases between. In germline, CDR1 is PRHDT, CDR2 FYEKMQ (reference sequence). This CDR3 is built from 13 residues.